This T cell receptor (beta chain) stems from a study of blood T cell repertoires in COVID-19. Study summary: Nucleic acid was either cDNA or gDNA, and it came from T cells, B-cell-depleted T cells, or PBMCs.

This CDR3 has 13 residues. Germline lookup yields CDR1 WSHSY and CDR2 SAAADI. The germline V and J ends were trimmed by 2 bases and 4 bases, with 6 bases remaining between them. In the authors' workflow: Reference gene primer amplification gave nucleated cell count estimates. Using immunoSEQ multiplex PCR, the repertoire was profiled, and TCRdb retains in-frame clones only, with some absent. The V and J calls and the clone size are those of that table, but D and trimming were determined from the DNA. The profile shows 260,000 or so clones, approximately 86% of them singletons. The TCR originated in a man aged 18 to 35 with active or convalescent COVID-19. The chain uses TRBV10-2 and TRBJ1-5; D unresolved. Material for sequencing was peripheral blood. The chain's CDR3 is CASSETVNQPQHF. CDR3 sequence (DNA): TGCGCCAGCAGTGAGACAGTGAATCAGCCCCAGCATTTT.